Sequencing of this TCR beta chain was carried out in a study of T-cell reconstitution after alpha-beta-depleted transplantation in children. The V end lost 6 bases, the J end lost 9 bases, and 19 bases lay between the germline ends. CDR1 is SGHRS and CDR2 is YFSETQ in the germline V gene. The CDR3 length is 15 residues. Unique molecular identifiers were incorporated during preparation of the TCRbeta library. Via MiXCR, TCRdb re-called the PCR reads, giving one row per CDR3 protein. The data hold hundreds of thousands of distinct CDR3 sequences, with roughly 13% observed a single time. The sequencing used PBMCs, collected before TCRalphabeta/CD19-depleted stem cell transplant. The TCR originated in a girl aged 2-15 years with congenital amegakaryocytic thrombocytopenia, due to receive a stem cell transplant. The chain employs TRBV5-1 and TRBJ1-6, with D possibly being TRBD1 (5 bases). The CDR3 bases are TGCGCCAGCAAGGCAGTAGGGACCAGTTCTTCACCCCTCCACTTT. Translation: CASKAVGTSSSPLHF.